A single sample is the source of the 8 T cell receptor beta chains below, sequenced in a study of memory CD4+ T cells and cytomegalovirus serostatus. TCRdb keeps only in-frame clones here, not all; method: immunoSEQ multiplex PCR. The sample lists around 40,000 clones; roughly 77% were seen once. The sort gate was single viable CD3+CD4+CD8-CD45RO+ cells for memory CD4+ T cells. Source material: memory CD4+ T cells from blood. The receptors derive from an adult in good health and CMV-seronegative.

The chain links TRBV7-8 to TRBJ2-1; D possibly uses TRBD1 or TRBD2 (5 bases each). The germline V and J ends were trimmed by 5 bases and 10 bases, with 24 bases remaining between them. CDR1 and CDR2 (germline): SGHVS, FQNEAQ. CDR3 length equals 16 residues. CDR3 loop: CASSARRDDPLKEQFF. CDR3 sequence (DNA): TGTGCCAGCAGCGCCCGTCGGGACGACCCCCTAAAGGAGCAGTTCTTC.

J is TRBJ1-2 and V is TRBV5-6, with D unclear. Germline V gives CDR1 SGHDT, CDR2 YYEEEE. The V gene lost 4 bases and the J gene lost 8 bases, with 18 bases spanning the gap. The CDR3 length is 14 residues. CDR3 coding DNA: TGTGCCAGCAGCCTCGGGAAGATCTCGGGGGGCTACACCTTC. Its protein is CASSLGKISGGYTF. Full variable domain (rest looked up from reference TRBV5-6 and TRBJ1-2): DAGVTQSPTHLIKTRGQQVTLRCSPKSGHDTVSWYQQALGQGPQFIFQYYEEEERQRGNFPDRFSGHQFPNYSSELNVNALLLGDSALYLCASSLGKISGGYTFGSGTRLTVV.

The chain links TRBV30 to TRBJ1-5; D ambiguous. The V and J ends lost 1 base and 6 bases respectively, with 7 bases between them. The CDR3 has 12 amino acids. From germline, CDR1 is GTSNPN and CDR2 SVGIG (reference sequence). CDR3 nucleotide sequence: TGTGCCTGGAGTGGGAATAGTCAGCCCCAGCATTTT. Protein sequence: CAWSGNSQPQHF.

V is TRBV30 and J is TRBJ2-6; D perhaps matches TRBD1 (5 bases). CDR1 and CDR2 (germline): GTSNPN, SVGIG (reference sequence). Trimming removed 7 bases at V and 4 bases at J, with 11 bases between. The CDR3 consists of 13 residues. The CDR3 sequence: CASRKGGANVLTF. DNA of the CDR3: TGTGCCTCCCGAAAGGGGGGGGCCAACGTCCTGACTTTC.

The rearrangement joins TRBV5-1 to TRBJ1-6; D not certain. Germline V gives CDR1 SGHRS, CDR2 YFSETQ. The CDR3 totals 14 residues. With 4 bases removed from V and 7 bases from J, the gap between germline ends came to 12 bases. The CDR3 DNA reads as TGCGCCAGCAGCACGGGTGGGTGGAATTCACCCCTCCACTTT. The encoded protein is CASSTGGWNSPLHF.

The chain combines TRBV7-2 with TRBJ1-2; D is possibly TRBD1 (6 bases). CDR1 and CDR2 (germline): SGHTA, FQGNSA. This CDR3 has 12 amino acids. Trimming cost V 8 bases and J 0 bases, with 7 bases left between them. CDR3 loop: CASGQTNYGYTF. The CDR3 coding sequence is TGTGCCAGCGGACAGACTAACTATGGCTACACCTTC.

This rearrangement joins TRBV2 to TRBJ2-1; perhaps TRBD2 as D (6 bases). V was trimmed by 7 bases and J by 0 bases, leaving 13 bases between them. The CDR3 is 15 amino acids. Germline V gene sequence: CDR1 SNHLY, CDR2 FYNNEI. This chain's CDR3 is CASTNGGTSYNEQFF. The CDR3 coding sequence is TGTGCCAGCACTAACGGGGGTACCTCCTACAATGAGCAGTTCTTC.

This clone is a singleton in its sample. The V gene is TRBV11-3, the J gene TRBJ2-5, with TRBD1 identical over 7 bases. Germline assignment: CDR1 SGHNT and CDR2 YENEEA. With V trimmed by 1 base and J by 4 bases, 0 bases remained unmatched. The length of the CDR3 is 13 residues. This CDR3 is CASSLAGGETQYF. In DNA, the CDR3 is TGTGCCAGCAGCTTAGCAGGGGGAGAGACCCAGTACTTC.